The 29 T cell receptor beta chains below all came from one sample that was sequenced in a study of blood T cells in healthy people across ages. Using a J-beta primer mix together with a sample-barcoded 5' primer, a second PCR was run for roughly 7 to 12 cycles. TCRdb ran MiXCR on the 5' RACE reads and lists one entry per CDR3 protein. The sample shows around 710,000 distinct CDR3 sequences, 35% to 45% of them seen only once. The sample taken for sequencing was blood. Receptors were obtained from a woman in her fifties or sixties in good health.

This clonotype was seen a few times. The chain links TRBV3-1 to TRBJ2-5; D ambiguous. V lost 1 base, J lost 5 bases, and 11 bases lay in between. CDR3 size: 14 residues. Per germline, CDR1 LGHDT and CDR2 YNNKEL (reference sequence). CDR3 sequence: CASSQGTLRETQYF. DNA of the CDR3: TGTGCCAGCAGCCAAGGAACGCTTAGGGAGACCCAGTACTTC.

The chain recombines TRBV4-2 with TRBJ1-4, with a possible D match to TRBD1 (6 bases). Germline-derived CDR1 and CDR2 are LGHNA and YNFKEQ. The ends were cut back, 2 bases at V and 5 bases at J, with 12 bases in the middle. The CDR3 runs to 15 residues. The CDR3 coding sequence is TGTGCCAGCAGCCAACTGGGGCAGGGGAATGAAAAACTGTTTTTT. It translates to CASSQLGQGNEKLFF.

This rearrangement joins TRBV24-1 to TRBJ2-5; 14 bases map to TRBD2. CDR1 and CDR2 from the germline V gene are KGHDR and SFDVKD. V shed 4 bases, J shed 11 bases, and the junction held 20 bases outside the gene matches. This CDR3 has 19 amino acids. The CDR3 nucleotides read TGTGCCACCAGTGACCCAGGACTAGCGGGAGGCGCCCTCTACAATGAGCAGTACTTC. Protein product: CATSDPGLAGGALYNEQYF.

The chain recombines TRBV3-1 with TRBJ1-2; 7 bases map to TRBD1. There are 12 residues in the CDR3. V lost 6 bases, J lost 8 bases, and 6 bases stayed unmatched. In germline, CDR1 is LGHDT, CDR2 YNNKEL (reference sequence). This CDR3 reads CASRIQGGGYTF. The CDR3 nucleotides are TGTGCCAGCAGAATCCAGGGGGGAGGCTACACCTTC.

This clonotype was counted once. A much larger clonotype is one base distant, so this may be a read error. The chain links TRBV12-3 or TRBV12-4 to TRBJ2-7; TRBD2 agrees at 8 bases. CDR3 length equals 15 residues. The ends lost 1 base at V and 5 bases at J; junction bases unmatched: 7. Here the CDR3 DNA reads TGTGCCAGCAGTTTAGATTCAGCGGGAGCTAACGAGCAGTACTTC. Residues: CASSLDSAGANEQYF.

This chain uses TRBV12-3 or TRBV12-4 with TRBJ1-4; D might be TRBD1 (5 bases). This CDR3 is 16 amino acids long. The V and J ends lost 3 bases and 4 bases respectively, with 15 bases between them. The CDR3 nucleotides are TGTGCCAGCAGTTTGACCGGGGCACGGGATAATGAAAAACTGTTTTTT. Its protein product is CASSLTGARDNEKLFF.

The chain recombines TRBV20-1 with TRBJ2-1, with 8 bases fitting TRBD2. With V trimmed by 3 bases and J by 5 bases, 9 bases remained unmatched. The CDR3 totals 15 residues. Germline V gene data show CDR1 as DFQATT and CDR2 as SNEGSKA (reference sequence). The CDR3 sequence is CSARAVGSGDNEQFF. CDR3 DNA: TGCAGTGCTAGGGCCGTTGGTAGCGGGGACAATGAGCAGTTCTTC.

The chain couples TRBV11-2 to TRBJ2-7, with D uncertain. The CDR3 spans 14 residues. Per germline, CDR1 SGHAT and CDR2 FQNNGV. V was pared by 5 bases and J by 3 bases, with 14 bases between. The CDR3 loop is CASSVRVTDYEQYF. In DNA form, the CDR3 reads TGTGCCAGCAGCGTAAGGGTAACAGACTACGAGCAGTACTTC.

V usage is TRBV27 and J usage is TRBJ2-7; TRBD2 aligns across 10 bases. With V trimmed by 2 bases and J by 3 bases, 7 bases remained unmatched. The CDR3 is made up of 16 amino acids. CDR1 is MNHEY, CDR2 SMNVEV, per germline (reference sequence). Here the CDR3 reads CASSLELGLADYEQYF. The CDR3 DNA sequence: TGTGCCAGCAGTTTAGAGCTAGGACTAGCGGACTACGAGCAGTACTTC.

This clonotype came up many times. CDR3 sequence reads: CASGQSNNEQFF. In nucleotides, the CDR3 is TGTGCCTCCGGGCAGAGCAACAATGAGCAGTTCTTC. This chain joins TRBV7-6 and TRBJ2-1; D unclear. V lost 11 bases and J lost 5, with 13 bases in between. Germline CDR1 SGHVS, CDR2 FNYEAQ. The CDR3 is made up of 12 amino acids.

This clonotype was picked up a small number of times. The CDR3 DNA reads as TGCGCCAGCAGCCAAGAGGACAGCCACTCTGGGGCCAACGTCCTGACTTTC. As protein: CASSQEDSHSGANVLTF. The chain employs TRBV4-3 and TRBJ2-6; a possible D gene is TRBD1 (6 bases). The V and J ends lost 0 bases and 0 bases respectively, with 9 bases between them. The CDR3 length is 17 residues. Germline loops: CDR1 LGHNA, CDR2 YSLEER.

The CDR3 nucleotides read TGTGCCAGCTCACCACCAGATTTAGCGGGAGCAGACGGGGATGAGCAGTTCTTC. Translated: CASSPPDLAGADGDEQFF. The gene calls are TRBV18 and TRBJ2-1; 9 nucleotides match TRBD2. After removal of 0 bases from V and 8 bases from J, the junction contained 14 bases not matched to a gene. The CDR3 is 18 residues long. Germline V gene data show CDR1 as KGHSH and CDR2 as LQKENI.

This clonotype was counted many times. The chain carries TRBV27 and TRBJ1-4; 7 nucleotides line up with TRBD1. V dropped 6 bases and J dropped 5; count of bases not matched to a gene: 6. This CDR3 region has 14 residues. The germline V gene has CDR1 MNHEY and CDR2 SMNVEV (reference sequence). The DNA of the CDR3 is TGTGCCAGCAGGAGACAGGGTTCAAATGAAAAACTGTTTTTT. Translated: CASRRQGSNEKLFF.

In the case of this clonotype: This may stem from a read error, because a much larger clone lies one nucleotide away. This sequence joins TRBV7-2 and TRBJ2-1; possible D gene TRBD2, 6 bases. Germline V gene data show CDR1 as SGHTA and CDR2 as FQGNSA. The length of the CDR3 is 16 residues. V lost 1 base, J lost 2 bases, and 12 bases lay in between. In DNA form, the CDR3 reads TGTGCCAGCAGCTTAGGGGGCGGGGCGACCTACAATGAGCAGTTCTTC. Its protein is CASSLGGGATYNEQFF.

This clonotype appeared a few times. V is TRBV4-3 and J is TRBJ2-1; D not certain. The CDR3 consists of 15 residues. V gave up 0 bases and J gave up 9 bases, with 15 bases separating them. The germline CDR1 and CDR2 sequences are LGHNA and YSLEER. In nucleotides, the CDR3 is TGCGCCAGCAGCCAAGAGTTGGCCAATATCGGTGAGCAGTTCTTC. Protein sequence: CASSQELANIGEQFF.

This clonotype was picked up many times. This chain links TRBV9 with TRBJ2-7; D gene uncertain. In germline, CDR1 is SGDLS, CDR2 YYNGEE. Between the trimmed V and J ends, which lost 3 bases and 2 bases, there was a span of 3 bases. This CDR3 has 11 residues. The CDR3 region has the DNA TGTGCCAGCAGCGGGCCCTACGAGCAGTACTTC. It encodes CASSGPYEQYF.

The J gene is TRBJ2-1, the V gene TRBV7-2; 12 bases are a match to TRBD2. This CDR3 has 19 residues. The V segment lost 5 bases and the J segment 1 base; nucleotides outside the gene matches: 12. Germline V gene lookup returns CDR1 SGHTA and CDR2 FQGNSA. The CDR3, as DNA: TGTGCCAGCAGCCCCCGGCCTAGCGGGAGGGCCGGGTCCTACAATGAGCAGTTCTTC. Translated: CASSPRPSGRAGSYNEQFF. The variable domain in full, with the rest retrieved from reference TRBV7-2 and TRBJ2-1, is GAGVSQSPSNKVTEKGKDVELRCDPISGHTALYWYRQSLGQGLEFLIYFQGNSAPDKSGLPSDRFSAERTGGSVSTLTIQRTQQEDSAVYLCASSPRPSGRAGSYNEQFFGPGTRLTVL.

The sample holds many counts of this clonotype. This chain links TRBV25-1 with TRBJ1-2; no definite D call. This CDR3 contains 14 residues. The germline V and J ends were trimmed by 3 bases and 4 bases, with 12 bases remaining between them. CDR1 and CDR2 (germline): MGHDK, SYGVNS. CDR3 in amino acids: CASSESRGPYGYTF. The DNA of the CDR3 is TGTGCCAGCAGTGAGAGTCGCGGCCCCTATGGCTACACCTTC.

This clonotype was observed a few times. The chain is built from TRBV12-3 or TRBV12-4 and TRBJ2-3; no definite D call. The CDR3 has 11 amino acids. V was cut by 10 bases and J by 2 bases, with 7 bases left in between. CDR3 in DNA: TGTGCCACTGCGACCACAGATACGCAGTATTTT. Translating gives CATATTDTQYF.

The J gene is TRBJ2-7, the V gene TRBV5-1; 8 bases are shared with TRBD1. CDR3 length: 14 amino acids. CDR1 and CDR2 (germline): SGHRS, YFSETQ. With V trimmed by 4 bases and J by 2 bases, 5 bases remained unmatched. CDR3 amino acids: CASSQQGGPYEQYF. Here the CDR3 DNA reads TGCGCCAGCAGCCAACAGGGGGGCCCCTACGAGCAGTACTTC.

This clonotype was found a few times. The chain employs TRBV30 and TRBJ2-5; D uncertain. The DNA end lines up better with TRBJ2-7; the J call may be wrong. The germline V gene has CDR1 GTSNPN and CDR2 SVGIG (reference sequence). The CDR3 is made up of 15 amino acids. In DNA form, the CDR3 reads TGTGCCTGGAGTAAAAGTCCGTCACTAACTTACGAGCAGTACTTC. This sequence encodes CAWSKSPSLTYEQYF.

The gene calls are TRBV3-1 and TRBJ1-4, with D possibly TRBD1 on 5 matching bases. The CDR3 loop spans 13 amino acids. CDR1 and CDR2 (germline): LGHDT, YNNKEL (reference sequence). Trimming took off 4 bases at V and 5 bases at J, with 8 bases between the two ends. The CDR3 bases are TGTGCCAGCAGCCGACAGCTCAATGAAAAACTGTTTTTT. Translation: CASSRQLNEKLFF.

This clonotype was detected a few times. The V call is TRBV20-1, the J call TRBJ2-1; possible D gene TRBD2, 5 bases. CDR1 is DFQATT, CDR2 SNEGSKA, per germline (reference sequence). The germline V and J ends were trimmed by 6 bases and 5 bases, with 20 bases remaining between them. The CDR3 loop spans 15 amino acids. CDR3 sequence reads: CSAVDLDGNHNEQFF. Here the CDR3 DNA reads TGCAGTGCCGTAGACCTGGACGGGAATCACAATGAGCAGTTCTTC.

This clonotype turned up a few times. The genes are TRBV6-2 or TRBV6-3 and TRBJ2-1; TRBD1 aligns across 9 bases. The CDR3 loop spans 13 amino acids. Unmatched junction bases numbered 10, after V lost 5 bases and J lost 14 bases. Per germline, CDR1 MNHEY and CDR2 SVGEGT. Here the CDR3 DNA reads TGTGCCAGCAGTCTCACCGGGACAGGGAACGAGTTCTTC. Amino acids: CASSLTGTGNEFF.

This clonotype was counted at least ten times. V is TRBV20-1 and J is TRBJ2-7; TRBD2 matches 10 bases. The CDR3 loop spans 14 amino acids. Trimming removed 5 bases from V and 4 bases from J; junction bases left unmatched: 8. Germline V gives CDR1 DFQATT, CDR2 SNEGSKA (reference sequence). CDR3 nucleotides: TGCAGTGCTCCTCCGGGACTAGCGACGTACGAGCAGTACTTC. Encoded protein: CSAPPGLATYEQYF.

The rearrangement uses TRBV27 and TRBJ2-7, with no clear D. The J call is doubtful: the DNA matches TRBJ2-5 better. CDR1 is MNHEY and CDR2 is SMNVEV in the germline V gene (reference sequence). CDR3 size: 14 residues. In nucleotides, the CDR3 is TGTGCCAGCAGTTCGTACCTTGGGGAAGAGACCCAGTACTTC. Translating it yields CASSSYLGEETQYF.

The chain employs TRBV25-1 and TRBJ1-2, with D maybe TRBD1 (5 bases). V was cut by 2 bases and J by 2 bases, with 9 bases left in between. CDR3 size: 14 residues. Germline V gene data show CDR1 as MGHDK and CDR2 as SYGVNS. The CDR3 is CASSEAGPNYGYTF. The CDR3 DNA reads TGTGCCAGCAGTGAAGCAGGGCCAAACTATGGCTACACCTTC.

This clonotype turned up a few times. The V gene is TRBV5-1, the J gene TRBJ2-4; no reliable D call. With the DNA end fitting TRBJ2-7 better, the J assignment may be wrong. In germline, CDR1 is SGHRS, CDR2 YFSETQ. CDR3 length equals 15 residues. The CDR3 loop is CASSLEASVGYEQYF. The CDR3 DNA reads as TGCGCCAGCAGCTTGGAGGCTAGTGTGGGCTACGAGCAGTACTTC.

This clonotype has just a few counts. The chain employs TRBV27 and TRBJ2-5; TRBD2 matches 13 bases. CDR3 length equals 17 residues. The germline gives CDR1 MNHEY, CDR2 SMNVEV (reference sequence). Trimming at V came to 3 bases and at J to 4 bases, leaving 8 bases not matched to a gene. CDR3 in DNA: TGTGCCAGCAGTTTCCTACTAGCGGGAGGGCTTAGAGAGACCCAGTACTTC. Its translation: CASSFLLAGGLRETQYF.